A single sample is the source of the 14 T cell receptor beta chains below, sequenced in a study of blood T cell repertoires in COVID-19. Sequencing used immunoSEQ multiplex PCR; TCRdb keeps in-frame clones, though not all of them. The sample contains approximately 290,000 clones, around 82% of which appear only once. The specimen was peripheral blood. The receptor source for this set is a person between 65 and 79 years old with COVID-19, enrolled during active disease.

The V gene is TRBV3-1 (or the pseudogene TRBV3-2), the J gene TRBJ2-7; a possible D gene is TRBD1 (6 bases). Germline assignment: CDR1 LGHDT and CDR2 YNNKEL (reference sequence). The CDR3 has 16 amino acids. V dropped 4 bases and J dropped 2 bases, with 18 bases sitting between them. The CDR3 nucleotides are TGTGCCAGCAGCCCCAGGACAGCAAATTTAGCCTACGAGCAGTACTTC. Translated: CASSPRTANLAYEQYF.

This clone was picked up a small number of times. The chain uses TRBV15 and TRBJ2-7, with 10 bases identical to TRBD2. The germline V gene has CDR1 LNHNV and CDR2 YYDKDF (reference sequence). The CDR3 has 16 residues. Trimming removed 3 bases from V and 2 bases from J; junction bases left unmatched: 7. The CDR3 is CATSSGLAGAPYEQYF. The DNA of the CDR3 is TGTGCCACCAGCAGCGGGCTAGCGGGAGCCCCCTACGAGCAGTACTTC. The whole variable domain, filled in from reference TRBV15 and TRBJ2-7, reads DAMVIQNPRYQVTQFGKPVTLSCSQTLNHNVMYWYQQKSSQAPKLLFHYYDKDFNNEADTPDNFQSRRPNTSFCFLDIRSPGLGDTAMYLCATSSGLAGAPYEQYFGPGTRLTVT.

This clone has just one count. This chain uses TRBV29-1 with TRBJ2-3; no definite D call. Germline lookup yields CDR1 SQVTM and CDR2 ANQGSEA. The CDR3 is made up of 12 amino acids. With 3 bases removed from V and 8 bases from J, the gap between germline ends came to 12 bases. CDR3 in DNA: TGCAGCGTTGATGGCACCCGAGGTACGCAGTATTTT. Its translation: CSVDGTRGTQYF.

The chain is built from TRBV13 and TRBJ2-5, with TRBD2 identical over 8 bases. CDR1 and CDR2 (germline): PRHDT, FYEKMQ (reference sequence). There are 16 residues in the CDR3. Losses at the gene ends were 7 bases for V and 6 bases for J; bases not matched to a gene: 16. The CDR3 is CASNTRKAGVRQTQYF. CDR3 sequence (DNA): TGTGCCAGCAATACTAGAAAAGCGGGAGTGCGGCAGACCCAGTACTTC.

The sample holds one count of this clone. V gene TRBV19 combines with J gene TRBJ2-7; 7 bases match TRBD1. Germline assignment: CDR1 LNHDA and CDR2 SQIVND (reference sequence). The junction had 8 bases not matched to a gene; V was cut back by 4 bases and J by 2 bases. The CDR3 length is 15 residues. CDR3 protein: CASSNPGTATYEQYF. As DNA, the CDR3 is TGTGCCAGTAGTAACCCCGGGACAGCCACCTACGAGCAGTACTTC.

This chain connects TRBV3-1 (or the pseudogene TRBV3-2) to TRBJ2-5, with 8 bases lining up with TRBD1. Germline V CDR1 and CDR2: LGHDT, YNNKEL (reference sequence). This CDR3 spans 15 amino acids. The V segment lost 5 bases and the J segment 3 bases; nucleotides outside the gene matches: 8. The CDR3 bases are TGTGCCAGCAGCTTCCGGACAGGGACAAAAGAGACCCAGTACTTC. It is translated as CASSFRTGTKETQYF.

The chain combines TRBV27 with TRBJ2-1; TRBD1 aligns across 9 bases. Germline CDR1 and CDR2: MNHEY and SMNVEV (reference sequence). With V trimmed by 5 bases and J by 3 bases, 8 bases remained unmatched. The CDR3 is 16 residues long. This CDR3 is CASSRLWDRDYNEQFF. The CDR3 nucleotides read TGTGCCAGCAGTCGTTTATGGGACAGGGACTACAATGAGCAGTTCTTC.

The V and J genes are TRBV6-5 and TRBJ2-7; 11 nucleotides align to TRBD2. The CDR3 spans 16 residues. J was trimmed by 6 bases and V by 0 bases; bases with no gene match: 7. Per germline, CDR1 MNHEY and CDR2 SVGAGI. In DNA, the CDR3 is TGTGCCAGCAGTTACTCTGTTCTAGCGGGGGGCGGCGAGCAGTACTTC. As protein: CASSYSVLAGGGEQYF.

As DNA, the CDR3 is TGTGCCAGCAGTGAAAAGTGGGGCGGATTGTCTGAAGCTTTCTTT. This gives the protein CASSEKWGGLSEAFF. The chain joins TRBV6-1 to TRBJ1-1, with D tentatively TRBD1 (5 bases). V lost 2 bases to trimming and J lost 6 bases, with 16 bases between them. This CDR3 contains 15 residues. Germline lookup yields CDR1 MNHNS and CDR2 SASEGT.

The V call is TRBV7-2, the J call TRBJ2-3; D not resolved. This CDR3 is 14 amino acids long. V was trimmed by 5 bases and J by 2 bases, leaving 11 bases between them. Germline CDR1 and CDR2: SGHTA and FQGNSA. The CDR3 loop reads CASSTPLDTDTQYF. In DNA, the CDR3 is TGTGCCAGCAGCACACCTCTAGACACAGATACGCAGTATTTT.

The chain combines TRBV7-9 with TRBJ2-7; 10 positions agree with TRBD1. CDR3 length: 16 residues. V was clipped by 1 base and J by 4 bases; unmatched bases: 7. Germline CDR1 is SEHNR and CDR2 is FQNEAQ (reference sequence). The CDR3 reads CASSLGGGQGVYEQYF. The CDR3 DNA is TGTGCCAGCAGCTTAGGGGGCGGACAGGGGGTGTACGAGCAGTACTTC.

V gene TRBV12-3 or TRBV12-4 combines with J gene TRBJ1-2, with D unresolved. CDR3 length: 11 amino acids. V gave up 4 bases and J gave up 4 bases, with 4 bases separating them. DNA of the CDR3: TGTGCCAGCAGTTCCGTCTATGGCTACACCTTC. This encodes CASSSVYGYTF.

This chain links TRBV3-1 (or the pseudogene TRBV3-2) with TRBJ1-3; D remains ambiguous. Trimming removed 1 base from V and 7 bases from J, with 8 bases in between. The V gene's germline CDR1 is LGHDT and CDR2 YNNKEL (reference sequence). The CDR3 has 13 amino acids. CDR3 sequence: CASSQGVENTIYF. DNA for the CDR3: TGTGCCAGCAGCCAAGGGGTGGAGAACACCATATATTTT.

The gene calls are TRBV28 and TRBJ2-3; 9 bases match TRBD2. Germline V lookup: CDR1 MDHEN, CDR2 SYDVKM. The J segment lost 4 bases and the V segment lost 5 bases, leaving 13 bases of the junction unmatched. The CDR3 is made up of 17 amino acids. CDR3 residues: CASSLPTSGTSPDTQYF. The CDR3 region has the DNA TGTGCCAGCAGTCTACCGACTAGCGGCACGTCCCCAGATACGCAGTATTTT.